The 26 T cell receptor beta chains listed next were all sequenced from one sample in a study of technical replicates of blood from several donors. Data came from immunoSEQ multiplex PCR; TCRdb stores just in-frame clones and leaves some out. Of about 82,000 clones listed, around 94% are singletons. Input material: T cells isolated from PBMCs. The origin of the receptors is a human donor in good health.

V gene TRBV25-1 combines with J gene TRBJ1-5; possible D gene TRBD1, 5 bases. Germline loops: CDR1 MGHDK, CDR2 SYGVNS. V lost 1 base and J 6 bases, leaving 10 bases between the germline ends. This CDR3 region has 14 residues. The CDR3: CASSESGLGQPQHF. In DNA, the CDR3 is TGTGCCAGCAGTGAATCAGGGTTGGGTCAGCCCCAGCATTTT.

This chain links TRBV7-6 with TRBJ2-1; D might be TRBD2 (5 bases). The CDR3 is made up of 13 amino acids. The germline V gene has CDR1 SGHVS and CDR2 FNYEAQ. V lost 1 base to trimming and J lost 10 bases, with 11 bases between them. The CDR3 is CASSLGAGWEQFF. In nucleotides, the CDR3 is TGTGCCAGCAGCTTAGGGGCGGGCTGGGAGCAGTTCTTC.

This clone came up a few times. The rearrangement links TRBV30 to TRBJ1-1; 7 bases align to TRBD1. CDR3 length equals 13 residues. Germline V gene sequence: CDR1 GTSNPN, CDR2 SVGIG (reference sequence). The ends lost 7 bases at V and 6 bases at J; junction bases unmatched: 11. The DNA for the CDR3 is TGTGCCTATGAAGAACAGGGGAGCGCTGAAGCTTTCTTT. It specifies CAYEEQGSAEAFF.

The V and J genes are TRBV7-9 and TRBJ1-5; D uncertain. Between the trimmed V and J ends, which lost 7 bases and 1 base, there was a span of 11 bases. This CDR3 comprises 14 residues. Germline CDR1 is SEHNR and CDR2 is FQNEAQ (reference sequence). The CDR3, as DNA: TGTGCCAGCACCAACACTAACAGCAATCAGCCCCAGCATTTT. It translates to CASTNTNSNQPQHF.

V is TRBV30 and J is TRBJ2-6; maybe TRBD1 (5 bases). Trimming left V 1 base short and J 4 bases short, with 14 bases between. The CDR3 runs 16 residues. Germline assignment: CDR1 GTSNPN and CDR2 SVGIG (reference sequence). CDR3 loop: CAWSGYRFSGANVLTF. The CDR3 nucleotides are TGTGCCTGGAGTGGTTACAGGTTCTCGGGGGCCAACGTCCTGACTTTC.

The chain carries TRBV30 and TRBJ2-6, with TRBD1 identical over 7 bases. The V segment lost 6 bases and the J segment 4 bases; nucleotides outside the gene matches: 12. Germline V gene data show CDR1 as GTSNPN and CDR2 as SVGIG (reference sequence). The length of the CDR3 is 16 residues. The DNA for the CDR3 is TGTGCCTGTACCAAGGGGGCAGTATCCGGGGCCAACGTCCTGACTTTC. Protein sequence: CACTKGAVSGANVLTF.

This chain uses TRBV13 with TRBJ2-1, with 10 nucleotides matching TRBD1. The length of the CDR3 is 17 residues. Trimming at V came to 3 bases and at J to 8 bases, leaving 13 bases not matched to a gene. The germline V gene has CDR1 PRHDT and CDR2 FYEKMQ (reference sequence). CDR3 sequence: CASSFRAGTGVDDEQFF. The CDR3 DNA is TGTGCCAGCAGCTTTAGGGCAGGGACAGGGGTTGACGATGAGCAGTTCTTC.

The chain joins TRBV7-2 to TRBJ2-7, with D unclear. There are 13 residues in the CDR3. The germline V gene encodes CDR1 SGHTA and CDR2 FQGNSA. V was pared by 5 bases and J by 0 bases, with 8 bases between. CDR3 amino acids: CASSPKSSYEQYF. In DNA, the CDR3 is TGTGCCAGCAGCCCGAAGAGCTCCTACGAGCAGTACTTC.

CDR3 nucleotides: TGTGCCAGTAAGGGGGCTAATGAAAAACTGTTTTTT. Translated, it gives CASKGANEKLFF. The chain links TRBV6-5 to TRBJ1-4, with D perhaps TRBD1 (6 bases). Trimming removed 9 bases at V and 3 bases at J, with 8 bases between. Germline values: CDR1 MNHEY, CDR2 SVGAGI. The CDR3 spans 12 residues.

This chain joins TRBV7-8 and TRBJ1-3; TRBD1 aligns across 7 bases. Germline CDR1 reads SGHVS; CDR2 reads FQNEAQ. There are 15 residues in the CDR3. V was pared by 4 bases and J by 0 bases, with 3 bases of the junction left unmatched. The CDR3 spells CASSSTGFSGNTIYF. The DNA of the CDR3 is TGTGCCAGCAGCTCGACAGGGTTCTCTGGAAACACCATATATTTT.

This chain uses TRBV6-5 with TRBJ2-5, with 13 bases fitting TRBD2. The DNA end is more similar to TRBJ2-7, so the J call may be wrong. CDR3 length equals 15 residues. Germline V gene lookup returns CDR1 MNHEY and CDR2 SVGAGI. The CDR3 loop reads CASSSRTSGSYEQYF. CDR3 bases: TGTGCCAGCAGTTCCCGGACTAGCGGGAGTTACGAGCAGTACTTC.

The genes are TRBV6-5 and TRBJ2-3; maybe TRBD2 (5 bases). Trimming left V 0 bases short and J 1 base short, with 11 bases between. CDR1 is MNHEY and CDR2 is SVGAGI in the germline V gene. CDR3 length equals 16 residues. The CDR3 reads CASSYSPPAGTDTQYF. The CDR3 nucleotides read TGTGCCAGCAGTTACTCGCCCCCAGCGGGCACAGATACGCAGTATTTT.

The chain recombines TRBV5-1 with TRBJ1-2; 7 bases line up with TRBD1. This CDR3 comprises 13 residues. CDR1 and CDR2 (germline): SGHRS, YFSETQ. Trimming removed 5 bases from V and 8 bases from J; junction bases left unmatched: 9. The CDR3 protein is CASSSTGMGGYTF. CDR3 sequence (DNA): TGCGCCAGCAGTTCGACAGGGATGGGGGGCTACACCTTC.

V and J are TRBV5-1 and TRBJ2-7; the match to TRBD2 covers 11 bases. V lost 0 bases, J lost 2 bases, and 10 bases stayed unmatched. Germline V gene lookup returns CDR1 SGHRS and CDR2 YFSETQ. CDR3 length: 18 residues. The CDR3 protein is CASSLAKTSGTNTYEQYF. The CDR3, as DNA: TGCGCCAGCAGCTTGGCCAAGACTAGCGGGACCAATACCTACGAGCAGTACTTC.

This clone was seen a single time. This sequence joins TRBV11-2 and TRBJ2-1, with TRBD1 identical over 7 bases. Losses at the gene ends were 6 bases for V and 6 bases for J; bases not matched to a gene: 8. The germline V gene has CDR1 SGHAT and CDR2 FQNNGV. This CDR3 is 14 amino acids long. CDR3 bases: TGTGCCAGCAGACCAGGGGGAACAGGCAATGAGCAGTTCTTC. It encodes CASRPGGTGNEQFF.

There are a few counts of this clone. The V gene is TRBV6-5, the J gene TRBJ1-1, with TRBD1 identical over 9 bases. CDR1 and CDR2 (germline): MNHEY, SVGAGI. The ends lost 5 bases at V and 2 bases at J; junction bases unmatched: 3. The length of the CDR3 is 14 residues. CDR3 coding DNA: TGTGCCAGCAGTGAACAGGGGGCTAACACTGAAGCTTTCTTT. The encoded protein is CASSEQGANTEAFF.

The chain's CDR3 is CASSGLEAFF. The DNA of the CDR3 is TGTGCCAGCAGTGGACTAGAAGCTTTCTTT. The chain recombines TRBV2 with TRBJ1-1; D call uncertain. The V gene lost 4 bases and the J gene lost 8 bases, with 5 bases spanning the gap. The CDR3 sequence is 10 residues long. Germline loops: CDR1 SNHLY, CDR2 FYNNEI.

This chain uses TRBV19 with TRBJ1-3; D is possibly TRBD1 (6 bases). The germline V and J ends were trimmed by 6 bases and 0 bases, with 12 bases remaining between them. Germline assignment: CDR1 LNHDA and CDR2 SQIVND (reference sequence). This CDR3 comprises 15 residues. CDR3 coding DNA: TGTGCCAGTAGAACTACAGGGACCTCTGGAAACACCATATATTTT. Encoded protein: CASRTTGTSGNTIYF.

This chain links TRBV9 with TRBJ2-7, with 9 bases matching TRBD1. Germline trimming cut 0 bases from V and 6 bases from J; bases unmatched to any gene: 10. CDR3 length: 16 amino acids. In germline, CDR1 is SGDLS, CDR2 YYNGEE. CDR3 in DNA: TGTGCCAGCAGCGTAGGTTTAGGACAGGGGCTAGTCGAGCAGTACTTC. It is translated as CASSVGLGQGLVEQYF. The full variable domain, rest sourced from reference TRBV9 and TRBJ2-7, is DSGVTQTPKHLITATGQRVTLRCSPRSGDLSVYWYQQSLDQGLQFLIQYYNGEERAKGNILERFSAQQFPDLHSELNLSSLELGDSALYFCASSVGLGQGLVEQYFGPGTRLTVT.

The chain couples TRBV5-1 to TRBJ2-3; 11 nucleotides agree with TRBD2. The CDR3 has 15 amino acids. The germline gives CDR1 SGHRS, CDR2 YFSETQ. V dropped 3 bases and J dropped 4; count of bases not matched to a gene: 4. The CDR3 DNA reads TGCGCCAGCAGCTGGGGGGGACTAGCGGCAGATACGCAGTATTTT. Amino acids: CASSWGGLAADTQYF.

This chain links TRBV10-3 with TRBJ2-7, with D tentatively TRBD2 (5 bases). Trimming removed 7 bases from V and 2 bases from J, with 15 bases in between. This CDR3 comprises 14 residues. Looked up from germline, CDR1 is ENHRY and CDR2 is SYGVKD. The CDR3 DNA reads as TGTGCCATCACGCCGGACTCTTACCCCTACGAGCAGTACTTC. Amino acid sequence: CAITPDSYPYEQYF.

The chain employs TRBV6-6 and TRBJ2-1, with 12 positions matching TRBD2. Trimming removed 6 bases from V and 5 bases from J; junction bases left unmatched: 8. Germline V lookup: CDR1 MNHNY, CDR2 SVGAGI (reference sequence). The CDR3 covers 16 residues. The DNA of the CDR3 is TGTGCCAGCAGACTTGGACTAGCGGGAAACGACAATGAGCAGTTCTTC. This gives the protein CASRLGLAGNDNEQFF.

The chain joins TRBV5-6 to TRBJ2-7; tentative D call: TRBD2 (6 bases). The CDR3 has 15 amino acids. V lost 3 bases, J lost 1 base, and 14 bases lay in between. The germline gives CDR1 SGHDT, CDR2 YYEEEE. The CDR3 DNA sequence: TGTGCCAGCAGCTGGGACTTTCCCGGATCCTACGAGCAGTACTTC. As protein: CASSWDFPGSYEQYF. The complete variable domain, with remaining parts taken from reference TRBV5-6 and TRBJ2-7, reads DAGVTQSPTHLIKTRGQQVTLRCSPKSGHDTVSWYQQALGQGPQFIFQYYEEEERQRGNFPDRFSGHQFPNYSSELNVNALLLGDSALYLCASSWDFPGSYEQYFGPGTRLTVT.

The genes are TRBV7-8 and TRBJ2-7, with D possibly matching TRBD1 (6 bases). The V gene lost 5 bases and the J gene lost 6 bases, with 17 bases spanning the gap. Germline CDR1 reads SGHVS; CDR2 reads FQNEAQ. This CDR3 comprises 14 residues. CDR3 nucleotide sequence: TGTGCCAGCAGCCTAGACAGGACCCCTGGCGAGCAGTACTTC. It codes for CASSLDRTPGEQYF.

The chain is built from TRBV30 and TRBJ2-7; no reliable D call. CDR1 and CDR2 from the germline V gene are GTSNPN and SVGIG (reference sequence). Trimming took 2 bases from V and 3 from J, leaving 11 bases between them. The CDR3 sequence is 13 residues long. The CDR3 loop is CAWSYESNYEQYF. Here the CDR3 DNA reads TGTGCCTGGAGTTATGAATCTAACTACGAGCAGTACTTC.

This chain links TRBV15 with TRBJ2-7; D is possibly TRBD1 (6 bases). Germline CDR1 reads LNHNV; CDR2 reads YYDKDF (reference sequence). Trimming removed 5 bases from V and 1 base from J, with 15 bases in between. CDR3 length equals 15 residues. The CDR3 loop is CATSLDRSDSYEQYF. The CDR3 DNA is TGTGCCACCAGCCTAGACAGGTCTGATTCCTACGAGCAGTACTTC.